What follows is one T cell receptor (beta chain) and its context. Germline values: CDR1 LNHNV, CDR2 YYDKDF (reference sequence). V dropped 5 bases and J dropped 7 bases, with 21 bases sitting between them. This CDR3 is built from 15 residues. The entry originates in a study of blood T cell repertoires in COVID-19. The data were produced by immunoSEQ multiplex PCR, yet TCRdb's version contains in-frame clones alone and is incomplete. The data contain about 36,000 clones, 81% of them singletons. The sample comprised peripheral blood. The clonotype originates from a human donor in a cohort sampled during active or convalescent COVID-19. The donor label of this sample is uncertain. The genes are TRBV15 and TRBJ2-7, with TRBD1 as a possible D gene (6 bases). The CDR3 sequence is CATSLTVGARWEQYF. CDR3 DNA sequence: TGTGCCACCAGCCTTACTGTGGGGGCCCGTTGGGAGCAGTACTTC.